This T cell receptor beta chain was sequenced during a study of T cells in Graves' hyperthyroidism and ophthalmopathy. Amplified TCR beta CDR3 regions came from RNA transcripts. Using the HTBI primer set, a first-round RT-PCR was run on the TCR CDR3. In TCRdb, the multiplex PCR reads were re-called with MiXCR into one record per CDR3 protein. The sample carries about half a million distinct CDR3 sequences, 20% recorded once. Germline V gene data show CDR1 as MDHEN and CDR2 as SYDVKM. The CDR3 runs to 14 residues. Between the trimmed V and J ends, which lost 2 bases and 7 bases, there was a span of 14 bases. The sample holds many counts of this clonotype.

The sequenced material came from blood. The chain carries TRBV28 and TRBJ2-5; D remains ambiguous. This sequence was found in a man aged 18 to 35 with Graves' hyperthyroidism. The CDR3 loop reads CASSLPTVLRTQYF. The CDR3 coding sequence is TGTGCCAGCAGTTTACCCACTGTTTTAAGGACCCAGTACTTC.